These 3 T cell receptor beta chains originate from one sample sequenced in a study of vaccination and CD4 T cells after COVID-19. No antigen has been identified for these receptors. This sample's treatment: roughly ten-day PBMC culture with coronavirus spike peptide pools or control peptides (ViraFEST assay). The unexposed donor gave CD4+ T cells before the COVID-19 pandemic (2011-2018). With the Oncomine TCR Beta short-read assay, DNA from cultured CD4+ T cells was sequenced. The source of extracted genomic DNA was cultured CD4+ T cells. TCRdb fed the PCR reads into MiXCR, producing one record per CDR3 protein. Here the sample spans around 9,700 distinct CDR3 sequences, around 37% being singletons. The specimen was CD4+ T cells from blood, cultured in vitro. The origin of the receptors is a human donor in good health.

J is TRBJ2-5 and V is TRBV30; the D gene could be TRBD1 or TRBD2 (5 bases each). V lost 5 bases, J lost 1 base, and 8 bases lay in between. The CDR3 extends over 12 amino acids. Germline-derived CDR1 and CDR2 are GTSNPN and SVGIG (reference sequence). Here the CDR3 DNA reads TGTGCCTGGGGGGACCGCCAAGAGACCCAGTACTTC. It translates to CAWGDRQETQYF.

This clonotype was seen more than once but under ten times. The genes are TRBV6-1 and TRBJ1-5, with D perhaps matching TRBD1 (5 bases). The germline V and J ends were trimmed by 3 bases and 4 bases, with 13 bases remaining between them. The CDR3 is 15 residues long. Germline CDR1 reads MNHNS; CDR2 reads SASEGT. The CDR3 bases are TGTGCCAGCAGTGACCGCGCAGGGATGAATCAGCCCCAGCATTTT. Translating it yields CASSDRAGMNQPQHF.

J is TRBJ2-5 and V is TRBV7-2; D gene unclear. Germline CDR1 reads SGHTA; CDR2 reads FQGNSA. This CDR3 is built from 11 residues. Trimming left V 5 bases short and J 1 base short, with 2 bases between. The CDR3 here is CASSAQETQYF. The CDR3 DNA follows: TGTGCCAGCAGCGCCCAAGAGACCCAGTACTTC.